These T cell receptor beta chains were read from a single sample in a study of cytomegalovirus exposure and HLA in healthy donors. The assay was immunoSEQ multiplex PCR, and TCRdb's table has in-frame clones only and misses some. This sample has 80,000 to 100,000 clones, with about 81% found just once. Input material: PBMCs. The origin of the receptors is a man aged 40-50 years in good health and CMV-seronegative. The CDR3 runs from the conserved cysteine through the conserved F or W. A D gene is named only where the DNA matches it firmly. Clone size appears in some rows only: once, few, many, or a class for an expanded clone.

size | J | V | D | length | CDR3 | DNA
- | TRBJ2-7 | TRBV30 | TRBD2 | 17 | CAWSGGGGRTRSYEQYF | TGTGCCTGGAGTGGGGGCGGGGGACGAACCCGGTCCTACGAGCAGTACTTC
few | TRBJ1-2 | TRBV7-9 | - | 13 | CSSRPGTDYGYTF | TGTTCCAGCAGGCCCGGGACTGACTATGGCTACACCTTC
- | TRBJ2-5 | TRBV5-1 | TRBD2 | 16 | CASSSRGVAFQETQYF | TGCGCCAGCAGCTCCCGGGGGGTGGCGTTCCAAGAGACCCAGTACTTC
- | TRBJ2-7 | TRBV19 | TRBD1 | 16 | CASSPRTGVLPYEQYF | TGTGCCAGTAGTCCCAGGACAGGTGTGCTTCCCTACGAGCAGTACTTC
- | TRBJ2-5 | TRBV9 | TRBD2 | 16 | CASSVGLAGGTETQYF | TGTGCCAGCAGCGTAGGACTAGCGGGGGGAACCGAGACCCAGTACTTC
- | TRBJ2-5 | TRBV27 | - | 13 | CASSLRGQETQYF | TGTGCCAGCAGTTTAAGGGGACAAGAGACCCAGTACTTC
- | TRBJ2-3 | TRBV6-1 | TRBD2 | 18 | CASSEAGTSGVGTDTQYF | TGTGCCAGCAGTGAAGCTGGGACTAGCGGGGTTGGCACAGATACGCAGTATTTT
- | TRBJ2-1 | TRBV5-1 | - | 15 | CASSLEGTRYNEQFF | TGCGCCAGCAGCTTGGAGGGGACACGCTACAATGAGCAGTTCTTC
- | TRBJ2-5 | TRBV25-1 | TRBD1 | 16 | CASSPQLGDRRETQYF | TGTGCCAGCAGTCCCCAGTTAGGGGACAGGCGAGAGACCCAGTACTTC
- | TRBJ2-3 | TRBV11-3 | TRBD1 | 15 | CASSAGQGGTDTQYF | TGTGCCAGCAGCGCGGGACAGGGCGGCACAGATACGCAGTATTTT
- | TRBJ2-1 | TRBV6-5 | TRBD1 | 15 | CASSGWGQGVGEQFF | TGTGCCAGCAGTGGCTGGGGACAGGGGGTTGGTGAGCAGTTCTTC
- | TRBJ2-5 | TRBV5-4 | - | 16 | CASSLGTSRVLETQYF | TGTGCCAGCAGCTTGGGAACTAGCCGGGTGTTGGAGACCCAGTACTTC
- | TRBJ2-5 | TRBV9 | TRBD2 | 14 | CASSVVESRGEQYF | TGTGCCAGCAGCGTAGTAGAGAGCCGGGGGGAGCAGTACTTC
- | TRBJ1-5 | TRBV5-6 | TRBD1 | 15 | CASSFGTGRNQPQHF | TGTGCCAGCAGCTTTGGGACAGGGCGGAATCAGCCCCAGCATTTT
- | TRBJ1-4 | TRBV7-8 | TRBD1 | 15 | CASSSRTGNFEKLFF | TGTGCCAGCAGTTCCAGGACAGGGAATTTTGAAAAACTGTTTTTT
- | TRBJ1-6 | TRBV7-8 | - | 12 | CASSFRGPPLHF | TGTGCCAGCAGCTTCAGGGGACCACCCCTCCACTTT
- | TRBJ1-1 | TRBV6-1 | TRBD1 | 14 | CATRQGRSNTEAFF | TGTGCCACGCGACAGGGGAGGTCGAACACTGAAGCTTTCTTT
few | TRBJ1-2 | TRBV2 | TRBD1 | 13 | CATLPGQGCGYTF | TGTGCCACATTACCGGGACAGGGATGTGGCTACACCTTC
- | TRBJ1-2 | TRBV7-9 | - | 13 | CASSVPGLDGYTF | TGTGCCAGCAGCGTCCCGGGTTTGGATGGCTACACCTTC
- | TRBJ2-1 | TRBV5-4 | TRBD1 | 16 | CASSSGQVPGYNEQFF | TGTGCCAGCAGCTCCGGACAGGTCCCGGGCTACAATGAGCAGTTCTTC
- | TRBJ1-2 | TRBV7-9 | - | 16 | CASSLALANEGYGYTF | TGTGCCAGCAGCTTAGCGCTGGCCAACGAGGGCTATGGCTACACCTTC
few | TRBJ2-2 | TRBV7-9 | TRBD1 | 15 | CASSFWTGRTGELFF | TGTGCCAGCAGCTTCTGGACAGGGCGAACCGGGGAGCTGTTTTTT
- | TRBJ1-3 | TRBV12-5 | - | 11 | CASGLGRTIYF | TGTGCTAGTGGTTTGGGGAGGACCATATATTTT
- | TRBJ2-6 | TRBV2 | TRBD2 | 17 | CASSPGRTSSGANVLTF | TGTGCCAGCAGCCCGGGACGGACTAGCTCTGGGGCCAACGTCCTGACTTTC
few | TRBJ2-7 | TRBV5-4 | TRBD2 | 16 | CASSLGGGASHYEQYF | TGTGCCAGCAGCTTGGGCGGGGGGGCCTCCCATTACGAGCAGTACTTC
few | TRBJ1-5 | TRBV6-7 | - | 15 | CASRQGYERWQPQHF | TGTGCCAGCAGACAGGGTTATGAACGTTGGCAGCCCCAGCATTTT
- | TRBJ1-5 | TRBV28 | - | 14 | CASKLNTGSQPQHF | TGTGCCAGCAAGTTGAACACAGGGAGTCAGCCCCAGCATTTT
once | TRBJ2-2 | TRBV19 | TRBD1 | 18 | CASSIHPPGQGAVGELFF | TGTGCCAGTAGTATACACCCCCCTGGACAGGGGGCTGTCGGGGAGCTGTTTTTT
- | TRBJ2-1 | TRBV2 | TRBD1 | 14 | CAFRRGQGQHEQFF | TGTGCCTTCCGTAGGGGACAGGGACAGCATGAGCAGTTCTTC
few | TRBJ2-3 | TRBV4-1 | - | 15 | CASSQVGQNTDTQYF | TGCGCCAGCAGCCAAGTGGGCCAGAACACAGATACGCAGTATTTT
- | TRBJ1-1 | TRBV9 | - | 13 | CASSVVGITEAFF | TGTGCCAGCAGCGTAGTCGGGATCACTGAAGCTTTCTTT
few | TRBJ2-5 | TRBV10-3 | - | 13 | CAISGGVGETQYF | TGTGCCATCAGTGGGGGGGTCGGGGAGACCCAGTACTTC
- | TRBJ2-4 | TRBV7-9 | TRBD1 | 15 | CASSLLNRGENIQYF | TGTGCCAGCAGCTTACTAAACAGGGGGGAAAACATTCAGTACTTC
- | TRBJ2-6 | TRBV5-4 | - | 14 | CASSLAAGANVLTF | TGTGCCAGCAGCTTGGCTGCTGGGGCCAACGTCCTGACTTTC
- | TRBJ2-5 | TRBV7-2 | TRBD2 | 16 | CASSPRGVAGGQTQYF | TGTGCCAGCAGCCCACGAGGAGTAGCGGGGGGTCAGACCCAGTACTTC
- | TRBJ2-7 | TRBV7-6 | - | 16 | CASSSNTGGLGYEQYF | TGTGCCAGCAGCTCAAACACGGGGGGCTTAGGGTACGAGCAGTACTTC
few | TRBJ2-7 | TRBV11-1 | TRBD1 | 15 | CASSPPGQAYYEQYF | TGTGCCAGCAGCCCACCGGGACAGGCATACTACGAGCAGTACTTC
- | TRBJ1-1 | TRBV6-6 | TRBD1 | 14 | CASSRDRGNTEAFF | TGTGCCAGCAGTCGGGACAGGGGGAACACTGAAGCTTTCTTT
- | TRBJ2-5 | TRBV27 | - | 13 | CASSWRGQETQYF | TGTGCCAGCAGTTGGCGGGGACAAGAGACCCAGTACTTC
- | TRBJ2-1 | TRBV4-2 | TRBD2 | 13 | CASSQGLADRKFF | TGTGCCAGCAGCCAAGGACTAGCGGATCGTAAGTTCTTC
- | TRBJ1-5 | TRBV6-5 | - | 14 | CASSYLNSNQPQHF | TGTGCCAGCAGTTACTTAAATAGCAATCAGCCCCAGCATTTT
- | TRBJ1-6 | TRBV5-1 | TRBD1 | 15 | CASSPGTGGGSPLHF | TGCGCCAGCAGCCCGGGAACAGGGGGCGGTTCACCCCTCCACTTT
- | TRBJ2-1 | TRBV14 | - | 14 | CASSQGTVYNEQFF | TGTGCCAGCAGCCAAGGGACAGTTTACAATGAGCAGTTCTTC
- | TRBJ2-2 | TRBV15 | - | 13 | CATTSDNTGELFF | TGTGCCACCACCTCAGATAACACCGGGGAGCTGTTTTTT
few | TRBJ2-7 | TRBV7-8 | - | 15 | CASSPRWTETYEQYF | TGTGCCAGCAGCCCGCGCTGGACAGAGACCTACGAGCAGTACTTC
- | TRBJ2-7 | TRBV6-1 | TRBD2 | 18 | CASSAQRLAGGLSDEQYF | TGTGCCAGCAGTGCCCAGCGGCTAGCGGGGGGCCTTTCCGACGAGCAGTACTTC
- | TRBJ2-3 | TRBV2 | - | 18 | CASSEALPAGMSTDTQYF | TGTGCCAGCAGTGAAGCGCTTCCGGCGGGAATGAGCACAGATACGCAGTATTTT
- | TRBJ1-1 | TRBV6-1 | - | 14 | CASSLRQMNTEAFF | TGTGCCAGCAGCCTAAGACAGATGAACACTGAAGCTTTCTTT
- | TRBJ2-7 | TRBV7-9 | TRBD1 | 13 | CASSLAGTEKQYF | TGTGCCAGCAGCTTAGCCGGGACAGAAAAGCAGTACTTC
- | TRBJ2-7 | TRBV13 | - | 14 | CASSLWGRWNEQYF | TGTGCCAGCAGCTTATGGGGGCGGTGGAACGAGCAGTACTTC
once | TRBJ2-1 | TRBV6-5 | - | 15 | CASSPDRNSYNEQFF | TGTGCCAGCAGTCCGGACAGAAACTCCTACAATGAGCAGTTCTTC
- | TRBJ2-7 | TRBV6-5 | - | 14 | CARKTSAGNYEQYF | TGTGCCAGAAAGACCAGTGCGGGGAACTACGAGCAGTACTTC
- | TRBJ2-7 | TRBV5-6 | TRBD1 | 15 | CASSPSGTALYEQYF | TGTGCCAGCAGCCCCTCCGGGACAGCCCTATACGAGCAGTACTTC
- | TRBJ1-6 | TRBV5-5 | - | 14 | CASSLGGYNSPLHF | TGTGCCAGCAGCTTGGGAGGGTATAATTCACCCCTCCACTTT
- | TRBJ2-1 | TRBV19 | TRBD1 | 16 | CASRTTGVDSYNEQFF | TGTGCCAGCCGAACAACAGGGGTCGACTCCTACAATGAGCAGTTCTTC
- | TRBJ1-4 | TRBV7-2 | - | 13 | CASSLVGGIELFF | TGTGCCAGCAGCTTAGTCGGGGGGATAGAGCTGTTTTTT
- | TRBJ1-1 | TRBV6-1 | TRBD1 | 14 | CASRGQGAHTEAFF | TGTGCCAGCAGGGGACAGGGGGCGCACACTGAAGCTTTCTTT